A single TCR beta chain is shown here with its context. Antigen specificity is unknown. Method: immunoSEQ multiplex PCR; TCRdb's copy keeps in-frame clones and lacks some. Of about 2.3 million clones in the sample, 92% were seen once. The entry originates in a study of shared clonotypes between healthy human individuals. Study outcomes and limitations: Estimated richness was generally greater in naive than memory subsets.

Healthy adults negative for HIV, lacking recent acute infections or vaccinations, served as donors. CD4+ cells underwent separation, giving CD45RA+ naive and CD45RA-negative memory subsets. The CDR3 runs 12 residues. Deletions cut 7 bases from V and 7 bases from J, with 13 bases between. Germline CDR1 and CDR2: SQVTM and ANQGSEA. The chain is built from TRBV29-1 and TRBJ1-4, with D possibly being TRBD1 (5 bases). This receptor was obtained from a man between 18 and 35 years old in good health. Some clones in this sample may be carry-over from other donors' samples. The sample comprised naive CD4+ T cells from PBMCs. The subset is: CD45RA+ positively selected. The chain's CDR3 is CSAEGGAEKLFF. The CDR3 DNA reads TGCAGCGCCGAAGGCGGGGCTGAAAAACTGTTTTTT.